The sequence of this T cell receptor (beta chain) was determined in a study of tumor-infiltrating lymphocytes in localized non-small cell lung cancer. Clones were read by immunoSEQ multiplex PCR, and TCRdb kept only the in-frame ones, dropping some. The sample lists about 9,900 clones; around 70% were seen once. Germline V gene data show CDR1 as SEHNR and CDR2 as FQNEAQ (reference sequence). Trimming took off 4 bases at V and 2 bases at J, with 5 bases between the two ends. The CDR3 is made up of 12 amino acids. This chain connects TRBV7-9 to TRBJ1-2, with D unresolved. This receptor was identified in a human donor with non-small cell lung cancer. Sequences were obtained from lung tumor tissue. Here the CDR3 reads CASSSSNYGYTF. CDR3 coding DNA: TGTGCCAGCAGCTCGAGCAACTATGGCTACACCTTC.